Below, 3 T cell receptor beta chains from the same sample are listed, as sequenced in a study of T-cell memory formation after mild COVID-19. Each CDR3 protein gets one entry after TCRdb re-called the 5' RACE reads with MiXCR. The data hold 130,000 to 150,000 distinct CDR3 sequences, with around 5.8% observed a single time. Material for sequencing was PBMCs or a T cell subset sorted from them (not recorded which). The receptors shown here come from an adult woman who had mild COVID-19 (a few samples of this study predate the infection). Cell type and time point are not known.

This clonotype showed up just a few times. V usage is TRBV5-1 and J usage is TRBJ2-7, with D unclear. CDR3 size: 13 residues. Trimming cost V 5 bases and J 5 bases, with 14 bases left between them. CDR1 is SGHRS and CDR2 is YFSETQ in the germline V gene. The CDR3 region is CASRPTPRNEQYF. CDR3 in DNA: TGCGCCAGCAGACCGACCCCGAGGAACGAGCAGTACTTC.

The chain couples TRBV19 to TRBJ2-7; no firm D call. V shed 5 bases and J shed 2 bases, with 7 bases lying between them. CDR1 is LNHDA, CDR2 SQIVND, per germline (reference sequence). The CDR3 runs to 12 residues. CDR3 in DNA: TGTGCCAGTAGTGCCCGCCCCTACGAGCAGTACTTC. The encoded protein is CASSARPYEQYF. Full variable domain (remainder filled in from reference TRBV19 and TRBJ2-7): DGGITQSPKYLFRKEGQNVTLSCEQNLNHDAMYWYRQDPGQGLRLIYYSQIVNDFQKGDIAEGYSVSREKKESFPLTVTSAQKNPTAFYLCASSARPYEQYFGPGTRLTVT.

This clonotype showed up just a few times. V usage is TRBV5-4 and J usage is TRBJ2-7, with D perhaps matching TRBD2 (6 bases). Trimming pared 4 bases from V and 5 bases from J, leaving 7 bases between. The CDR3 consists of 11 residues. The germline gives CDR1 SGHNT, CDR2 YYREEE (reference sequence). The chain's CDR3 is CASSAGNEQYF. The DNA of the CDR3 is TGTGCCAGCAGCGCGGGGAACGAGCAGTACTTC. Drawing the rest from reference TRBV5-4 and TRBJ2-7, the complete variable domain is ETGVTQSPTHLIKTRGQQVTLRCSSQSGHNTVSWYQQALGQGPQFIFQYYREEENGRGNFPPRFSGLQFPNYSSELNVNALELDDSALYLCASSAGNEQYFGPGTRLTVT.